This passage covers 27 T cell receptor beta chains from one sample sequenced in a study of cytomegalovirus exposure and HLA in healthy donors (dated by TCRdb to about 2017). Library prep was done by the immunoSEQ multiplex PCR assay. For the multiplex PCR, a mixture combining 60 forward primers for TCR Vbeta segments and 13 reverse primers for TCR Jbeta segments was used. This is the immuneACCESS table as TCRdb keeps it, with only in-frame sequences that have V and J called. A part of the clones is gone; compared with another copy, unresolved V genes explain less than half, and the rest is unexplained. The sample yields 100,000 to 150,000 clones; over 80% were counted once. The top ten constitute about 19% of the sample. Specimen: PBMCs. All receptors derive from a man aged 18 to 29 in good health and CMV-seropositive.

The sample holds one count of this clone. This chain connects TRBV10-3 to TRBJ1-2; no clear D gene. Trimming cost V 7 bases and J 0 bases, with 9 bases left between them. The CDR3 consists of 13 residues. Germline V gene lookup returns CDR1 ENHRY and CDR2 SYGVKD. DNA of the CDR3: TGTGCCATCAAGGCGGCAGCTAACTATGGCTACACCTTC. Translating gives CAIKAAANYGYTF.

The chain combines TRBV6-6 with TRBJ1-1; D is undetermined. This CDR3 has 15 residues. CDR1 and CDR2 (germline): MNHNY, SVGAGI (reference sequence). Trimming removed 6 bases from V and 7 bases from J, with 21 bases in between. The DNA of the CDR3 is TGTGCCAGCAGAGGAGGCTGGTCCCCGGAGGGTGAAGCTTTCTTT. Residues: CASRGGWSPEGEAFF.

CDR3 sequence reads: CASSYTGQATGELFF. The CDR3 coding sequence is TGTGCCAGCAGTTACACAGGACAGGCCACCGGGGAGCTGTTTTTT. The chain links TRBV6-6 to TRBJ2-2, with 7 bases matching TRBD1. The germline V gene has CDR1 MNHNY and CDR2 SVGAGI (reference sequence). Trimming removed 2 bases from V and 4 bases from J; junction bases left unmatched: 4. The CDR3 extends over 15 amino acids.

This CDR3 is CASSLGTGSSEAFF. For the CDR3, the DNA is TGTGCCAGCAGCTTAGGGACAGGGAGTTCTGAAGCTTTCTTT. The rearrangement uses TRBV7-3 and TRBJ1-1; the match to TRBD1 covers 9 bases. This CDR3 is built from 14 residues. With V trimmed by 2 bases and J by 6 bases, 4 bases remained unmatched. Germline V CDR1 and CDR2: SGHTA, FQGTGA.

The chain employs TRBV5-1 and TRBJ2-1, with 7 bases fitting TRBD2. Germline lookup yields CDR1 SGHRS and CDR2 YFSETQ. After removal of 0 bases from V and 0 bases from J, the junction contained 9 bases not matched to a gene. The length of the CDR3 is 18 residues. The CDR3 protein is CASSLASGGMSSYNEQFF. The CDR3 DNA is TGCGCCAGCAGCTTGGCCTCGGGGGGAATGAGCTCCTACAATGAGCAGTTCTTC.

The chain links TRBV7-6 to TRBJ2-1; the match to TRBD1 covers 7 bases. The CDR3 loop spans 15 amino acids. Germline loops: CDR1 SGHVS, CDR2 FNYEAQ. V lost 5 bases to trimming and J lost 0 bases; unmatched junction nucleotides: 4. In DNA form, the CDR3 reads TGTGCCAGCAGCAAGACAGGGAACTCCTACAATGAGCAGTTCTTC. It specifies CASSKTGNSYNEQFF.

Only a few counts were recorded for this clone. Relative to the germline gene, one junction end is altered; a read error may explain this. In nucleotides, the CDR3 is TGTGCCAGCAGTCCGGCCGGGACACTCTGGGATTTT. This codes for CASSPAGTLWDF. V gene TRBV6-5 combines with J gene TRBJ1-1, with D perhaps TRBD1 (6 bases). CDR3 size: 12 residues. Germline CDR1 reads MNHEY; CDR2 reads SVGAGI.

With respect to this clone: Other nucleotide sequences from this sample produce the same CDR3. This chain joins TRBV4-1 and TRBJ2-5, with a possible D match to TRBD2 (6 bases). V was pared by 1 base and J by 1 base, with 7 bases between. The CDR3 has 14 residues. Germline lookup yields CDR1 MGHRA and CDR2 YSYEKL. The DNA for the CDR3 is TGCGCCAGCAGCCAAGGGGGGGTCCAAGAGACCCAGTACTTC. Translating gives CASSQGGVQETQYF.

V gene TRBV27 combines with J gene TRBJ2-3; TRBD2 matches 9 bases. V shed 2 bases, J shed 3 bases, and the junction held 12 bases outside the gene matches. The CDR3 has 18 residues. Germline lookup yields CDR1 MNHEY and CDR2 SMNVEV (reference sequence). CDR3 protein: CASSLIGGASGVTDTQYF. The CDR3 DNA reads TGTGCCAGCAGTTTAATCGGTGGGGCTAGCGGGGTGACAGATACGCAGTATTTT.

A single count supports this clone. V usage is TRBV7-9 and J usage is TRBJ2-2, with 9 bases that match TRBD1. After removal of 4 bases from V and 4 bases from J, the junction contained 4 bases not matched to a gene. There are 15 residues in the CDR3. Germline V gene lookup returns CDR1 SEHNR and CDR2 FQNEAQ (reference sequence). Here the CDR3 reads CASSWDRVVTGELFF. In nucleotides, the CDR3 is TGTGCCAGCAGCTGGGACAGGGTCGTCACCGGGGAGCTGTTTTTT.

For this clone: Its ends do not fully match the called genes, so a read error is possible. The V gene is TRBV27, the J gene TRBJ2-1, with D possibly being TRBD2 (5 bases). The CDR3 spans 9 residues. In germline, CDR1 is MNHEY, CDR2 SMNVEV (reference sequence). The CDR3 DNA follows: TGTGCCAGCGGGGAGCTGGGCCTCTTC. As protein: CASGELGLF.

The V and J genes are TRBV9 and TRBJ2-7, with 7 bases lining up with TRBD2. This CDR3 comprises 15 residues. With 4 bases clipped from V and 6 bases from J, the junction kept 13 bases outside the gene matches. Germline-derived CDR1 and CDR2 are SGDLS and YYNGEE. The CDR3 DNA reads TGTGCCAGCAGCACATCCGGGACTAAATCCACCGAGCAGTACTTC. This sequence encodes CASSTSGTKSTEQYF.

This clone was detected once. The chain employs TRBV28 and TRBJ1-2; 8 bases are shared with TRBD1. CDR1 and CDR2 from the germline V gene are MDHEN and SYDVKM. V lost 5 bases, J lost 6 bases, and 5 bases stayed unmatched. The CDR3 loop spans 13 amino acids. CDR3 residues: CASSPTDRDGYTF. The CDR3 nucleotides read TGTGCCAGCAGTCCGACGGACAGGGATGGCTACACCTTC.

The J gene is TRBJ2-1, the V gene TRBV7-9; 12 bases map to TRBD2. From germline, CDR1 is SEHNR and CDR2 FQNEAQ (reference sequence). With 3 bases clipped from V and 4 bases from J, the junction kept 7 bases outside the gene matches. The CDR3 contains 17 residues. The CDR3 sequence is CASSLRLAGALYNEQFF. The CDR3 DNA reads TGTGCCAGCAGCTTGAGACTAGCGGGGGCCCTATACAATGAGCAGTTCTTC.

CDR3 in DNA: TGTGCCAGCAGCCAAGTCGGGGAGGGCACTGAAGCTTTCTTT. It translates to CASSQVGEGTEAFF. The V and J genes are TRBV4-2 and TRBJ1-1; D remains unclear. Trimming stripped 1 base from V and 4 bases from J, with 10 bases between. Germline CDR1 and CDR2: LGHNA and YNFKEQ. The CDR3 runs 14 residues.

The chain has TRBV7-9 and TRBJ1-6; TRBD1 matches 8 bases. Germline lookup yields CDR1 SEHNR and CDR2 FQNEAQ (reference sequence). V was pared by 3 bases and J by 7 bases, with 5 bases of the junction left unmatched. The CDR3 runs 15 residues. The CDR3 DNA reads TGTGCCAGCAGCTTTGGACAGGGAGGCAATTCACCCCTCCACTTT. Protein product: CASSFGQGGNSPLHF.

The CDR3 spells CASSVVAGGPDEQYF. DNA of the CDR3: TGTGCCAGCAGCGTAGTGGCAGGGGGCCCCGACGAGCAGTACTTC. V is TRBV9 and J is TRBJ2-7, with 8 bases identical to TRBD1. This CDR3 contains 15 residues. V lost 0 bases and J lost 5; bases outside the gene matches: 7. The germline gives CDR1 SGDLS, CDR2 YYNGEE. The full variable domain, completed using reference TRBV9 and TRBJ2-7, is DSGVTQTPKHLITATGQRVTLRCSPRSGDLSVYWYQQSLDQGLQFLIQYYNGEERAKGNILERFSAQQFPDLHSELNLSSLELGDSALYFCASSVVAGGPDEQYFGPGTRLTVT.

This rearrangement joins TRBV18 to TRBJ2-3; weak D call: TRBD1 (6 bases). The V gene's germline CDR1 is KGHSH and CDR2 LQKENI. This CDR3 is 18 amino acids long. V lost 2 bases and J 2 bases, leaving 20 bases between the germline ends. For the CDR3, the DNA is TGTGCCAGCTCACCAATAGGTCGAGACAGGACCTTCACAGATACGCAGTATTTT. It translates to CASSPIGRDRTFTDTQYF.

The J gene is TRBJ1-4, the V gene TRBV19; 9 bases map to TRBD1. There are 14 residues in the CDR3. J gave up 6 bases and V 8 bases, and 7 bases lay outside the gene matches. Germline lookup yields CDR1 LNHDA and CDR2 SQIVND (reference sequence). The CDR3 nucleotides read TGTGCCAGTGTCGAGGGACAGGGCCATGAAAAACTGTTTTTT. Encoded protein: CASVEGQGHEKLFF. Together with reference TRBV19 and TRBJ1-4, the CDR3 gives the full variable domain: DGGITQSPKYLFRKEGQNVTLSCEQNLNHDAMYWYRQDPGQGLRLIYYSQIVNDFQKGDIAEGYSVSREKKESFPLTVTSAQKNPTAFYLCASVEGQGHEKLFFGSGTQLSVL.

This clone was detected a few times. The V gene is TRBV10-1, the J gene TRBJ2-7; D may be TRBD1 (5 bases). V lost 3 bases, J lost 2 bases, and 8 bases lay in between. The CDR3 length is 13 residues. Germline CDR1 is WNHNN and CDR2 is SYGVQD (reference sequence). This CDR3 is CASSEGDPYEQYF. In nucleotides, the CDR3 is TGCGCCAGCAGTGAAGGGGATCCCTACGAGCAGTACTTC.

This clone was found a few times. The CDR3 sequence: CAISDYKRGGTDTQYF. The CDR3 bases are TGTGCCATCAGTGATTACAAGCGGGGGGGCACAGATACGCAGTATTTT. The V and J genes are TRBV10-3 and TRBJ2-3, with 9 bases identical to TRBD2. The CDR3 runs to 16 residues. Trimming cost V 3 bases and J 1 base; bases outside gene matches: 5. Germline assignment: CDR1 ENHRY and CDR2 SYGVKD.

This chain connects TRBV5-5 to TRBJ2-7, with 7 bases identical to TRBD1. J gave up 2 bases and V 4 bases, and 9 bases lay outside the gene matches. This CDR3 is 15 amino acids long. Per the germline V gene, CDR1 is SGHKS and CDR2 is YYEKEE (reference sequence). CDR3 DNA sequence: TGTGCCAGCAGCCCGGACAGGTTTGGCGCCTACGAGCAGTACTTC. This encodes CASSPDRFGAYEQYF.

Only one count was recorded for this clone. This chain uses TRBV12-5 with TRBJ1-5, with 9 bases that match TRBD1. The length of the CDR3 is 16 residues. J was trimmed by 6 bases and V by 0 bases; bases with no gene match: 6. The V gene's germline CDR1 is LGHNT and CDR2 FRNRAP. Written as DNA, the CDR3 is TGTGCTAGTGGTTTGGTGGGACAGGGTTTGGCTCAGCCCCAGCATTTT. This codes for CASGLVGQGLAQPQHF.

The chain carries TRBV4-2 and TRBJ2-5, with D hard to call. V lost 1 base, J lost 3 bases, and 6 bases lay in between. The CDR3 totals 13 residues. Germline loops: CDR1 LGHNA, CDR2 YNFKEQ. CDR3: CASSQASEETQYF. The CDR3 region has the DNA TGTGCCAGCAGCCAAGCGTCGGAAGAGACCCAGTACTTC.

Details on this clone: Within the sample, other DNA sequences also encode this same CDR3. The gene calls are TRBV30 and TRBJ1-1; TRBD1 matches 7 bases. Germline CDR1 is GTSNPN and CDR2 is SVGIG (reference sequence). V was pared by 4 bases and J by 1 base, with 3 bases of the junction left unmatched. The CDR3 has 13 residues. CDR3 DNA: TGTGCCTGGACCCGACAGGGGAACACTGAAGCTTTCTTT. Its translation: CAWTRQGNTEAFF.

The chain couples TRBV7-2 to TRBJ1-6; 9 nucleotides align to TRBD1. Germline loops: CDR1 SGHTA, CDR2 FQGNSA. This CDR3 region has 15 residues. J lost 8 bases, V lost 1 base, and 3 bases had no gene match. CDR3: CASSLGDREYSPLHF. The DNA for the CDR3 is TGTGCCAGCAGCTTAGGGGACAGGGAGTATTCACCCCTCCACTTT.

The CDR3 loop is CASSLGQGPQETQYF. The CDR3 DNA sequence: TGTGCCAGCAGCTTGGGACAGGGACCTCAAGAGACCCAGTACTTC. This chain joins TRBV5-4 and TRBJ2-5; TRBD1 matches 7 bases. The germline V gene encodes CDR1 SGHNT and CDR2 YYREEE (reference sequence). V shed 0 bases, J shed 2 bases, and the junction held 4 bases outside the gene matches. The CDR3 spans 15 residues.